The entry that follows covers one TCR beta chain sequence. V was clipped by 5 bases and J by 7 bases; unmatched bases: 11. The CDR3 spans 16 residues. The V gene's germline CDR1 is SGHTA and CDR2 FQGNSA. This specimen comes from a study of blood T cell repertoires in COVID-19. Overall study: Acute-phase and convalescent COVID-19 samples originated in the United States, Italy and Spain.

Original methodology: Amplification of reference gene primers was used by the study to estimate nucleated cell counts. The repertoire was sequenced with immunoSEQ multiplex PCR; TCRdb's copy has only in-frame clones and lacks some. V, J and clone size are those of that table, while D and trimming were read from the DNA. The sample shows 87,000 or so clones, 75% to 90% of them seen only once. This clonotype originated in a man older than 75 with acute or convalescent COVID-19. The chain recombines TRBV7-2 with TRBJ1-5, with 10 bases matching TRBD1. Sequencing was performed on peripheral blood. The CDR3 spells CASSLHGTGVGQPQHF. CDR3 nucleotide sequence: TGTGCCAGCAGCCTACACGGGACAGGGGTAGGACAGCCCCAGCATTTT.